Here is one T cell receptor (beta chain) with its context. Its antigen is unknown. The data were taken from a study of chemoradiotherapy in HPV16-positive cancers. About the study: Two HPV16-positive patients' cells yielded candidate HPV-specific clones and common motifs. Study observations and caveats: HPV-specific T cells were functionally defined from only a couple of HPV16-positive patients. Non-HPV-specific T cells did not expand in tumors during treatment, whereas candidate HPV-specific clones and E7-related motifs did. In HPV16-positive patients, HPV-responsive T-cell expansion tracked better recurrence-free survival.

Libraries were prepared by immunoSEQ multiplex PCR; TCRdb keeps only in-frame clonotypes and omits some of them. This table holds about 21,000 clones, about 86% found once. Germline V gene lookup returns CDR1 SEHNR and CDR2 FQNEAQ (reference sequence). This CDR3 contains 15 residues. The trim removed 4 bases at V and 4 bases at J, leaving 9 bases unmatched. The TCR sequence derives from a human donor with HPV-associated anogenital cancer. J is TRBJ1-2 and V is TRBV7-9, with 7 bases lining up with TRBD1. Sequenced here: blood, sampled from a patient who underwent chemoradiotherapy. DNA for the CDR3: TGTGCCAGCAGCTCCGCCTCAGGGGGATCCTATGGCTACACCTTC. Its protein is CASSSASGGSYGYTF.